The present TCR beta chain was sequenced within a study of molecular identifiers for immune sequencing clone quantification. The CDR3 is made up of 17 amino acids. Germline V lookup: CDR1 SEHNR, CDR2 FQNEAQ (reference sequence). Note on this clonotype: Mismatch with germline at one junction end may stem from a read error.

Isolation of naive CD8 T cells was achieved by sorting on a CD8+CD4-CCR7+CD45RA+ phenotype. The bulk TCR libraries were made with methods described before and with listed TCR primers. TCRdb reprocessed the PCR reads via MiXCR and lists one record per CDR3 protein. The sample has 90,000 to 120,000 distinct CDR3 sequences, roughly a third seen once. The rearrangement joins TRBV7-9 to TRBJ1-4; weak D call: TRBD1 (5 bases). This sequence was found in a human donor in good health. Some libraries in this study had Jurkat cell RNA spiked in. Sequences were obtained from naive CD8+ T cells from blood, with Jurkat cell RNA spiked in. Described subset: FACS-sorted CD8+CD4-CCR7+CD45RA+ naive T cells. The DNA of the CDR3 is TGTGCCAGCAGCGGTATCCTCGGGACGGCTCTTAATGATAAACTGGTTTTT. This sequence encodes CASSGILGTALNDKLVF.